Below, one T cell receptor (beta chain) is given with its context. As yet, its antigen is unknown. Exclusion applied to patients with autoimmune disease history or systemic immunosuppression. This table comes from immunoSEQ multiplex PCR, and its TCRdb copy is limited to in-frame clones, with some not included. The sample holds tens of thousands of clones; more than 70% are singletons and the top ten take 7.9%. The data were taken from a study of OX40 agonist ivuxolimab in advanced cancers. Study-wide context: Partial responses were observed in three patients, of whom one had hepatocellular carcinoma and two had cutaneous melanoma. General study points: In general, CD8+ T cells held more expanded clones than CD4+ did, on average. Partial responders receiving 0.1-3.0 mg/kg showed among the lowest clonal expansion.

CDR1 is SEHNR, CDR2 FQNEAQ, per germline (reference sequence). V was clipped by 10 bases and J by 5 bases, with 12 bases between them. The CDR3 consists of 13 residues. Sequences were derived from CD4+ or CD8+ T cells sorted from blood, sampled in a trial of the OX40 agonist ivuxolimab. The chain carries TRBV7-9 and TRBJ1-6; D not certain. The source of this sequence is an adult with an advanced solid tumor such as melanoma, head and neck, liver or kidney cancer. The CDR3 DNA reads TGTGCCACCTCTGGCCGAGATAATTCACCCCTCCACTTT. This codes for CATSGRDNSPLHF.